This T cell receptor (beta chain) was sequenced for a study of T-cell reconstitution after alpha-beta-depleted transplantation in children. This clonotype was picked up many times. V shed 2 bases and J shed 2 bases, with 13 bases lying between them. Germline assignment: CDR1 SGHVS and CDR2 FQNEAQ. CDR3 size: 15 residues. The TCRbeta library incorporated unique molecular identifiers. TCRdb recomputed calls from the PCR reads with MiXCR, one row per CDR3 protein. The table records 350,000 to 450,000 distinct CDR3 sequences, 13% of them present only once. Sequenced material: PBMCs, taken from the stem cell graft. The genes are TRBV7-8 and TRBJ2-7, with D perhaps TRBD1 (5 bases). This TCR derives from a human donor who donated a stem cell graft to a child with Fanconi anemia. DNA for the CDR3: TGTGCCAGCAGCTTAAACGCAGGGATAACCTACGAGCAGTACTTC. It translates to CASSLNAGITYEQYF.